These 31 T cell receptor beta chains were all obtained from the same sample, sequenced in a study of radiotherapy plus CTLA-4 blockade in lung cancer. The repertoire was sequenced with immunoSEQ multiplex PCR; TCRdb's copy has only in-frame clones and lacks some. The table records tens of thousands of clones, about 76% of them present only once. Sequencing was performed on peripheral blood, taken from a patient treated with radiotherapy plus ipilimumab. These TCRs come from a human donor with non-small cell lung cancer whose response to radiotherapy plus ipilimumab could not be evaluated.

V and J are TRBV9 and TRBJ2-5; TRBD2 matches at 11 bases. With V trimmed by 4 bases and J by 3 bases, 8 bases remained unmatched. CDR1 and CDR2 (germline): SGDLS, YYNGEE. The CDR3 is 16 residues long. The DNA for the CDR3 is TGTGCCAGCAGCCCCGGGCTAGCGGGGGGTAAAGAGACCCAGTACTTC. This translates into CASSPGLAGGKETQYF.

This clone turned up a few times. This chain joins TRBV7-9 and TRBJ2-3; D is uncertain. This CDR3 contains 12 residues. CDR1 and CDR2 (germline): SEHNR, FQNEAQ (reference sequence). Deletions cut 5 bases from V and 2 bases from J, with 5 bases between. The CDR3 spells CASSPTTDTQYF. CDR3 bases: TGTGCCAGCAGCCCTACCACAGATACGCAGTATTTT.

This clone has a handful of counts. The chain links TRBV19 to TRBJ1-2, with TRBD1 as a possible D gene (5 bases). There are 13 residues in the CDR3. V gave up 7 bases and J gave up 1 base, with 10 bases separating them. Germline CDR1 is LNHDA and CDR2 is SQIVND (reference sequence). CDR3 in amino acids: CASTWQGNYGYTF. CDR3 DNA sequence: TGTGCCAGTACCTGGCAGGGTAACTATGGCTACACCTTC.

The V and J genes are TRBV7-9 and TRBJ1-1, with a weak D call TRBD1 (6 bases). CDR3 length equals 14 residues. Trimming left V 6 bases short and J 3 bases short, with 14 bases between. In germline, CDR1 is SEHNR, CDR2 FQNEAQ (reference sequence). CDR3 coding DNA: TGTGCCAGCAGTCAAGCGGGGGGCTACACTGAAGCTTTCTTT. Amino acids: CASSQAGGYTEAFF.

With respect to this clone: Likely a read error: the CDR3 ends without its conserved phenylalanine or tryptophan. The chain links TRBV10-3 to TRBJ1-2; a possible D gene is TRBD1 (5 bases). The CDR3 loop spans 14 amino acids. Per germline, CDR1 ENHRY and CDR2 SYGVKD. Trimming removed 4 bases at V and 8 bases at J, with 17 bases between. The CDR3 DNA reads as TGTGCCATCAGTGGTCCGGGCGACTGGGGGGGCTACACCCTC. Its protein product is CAISGPGDWGGYTL.

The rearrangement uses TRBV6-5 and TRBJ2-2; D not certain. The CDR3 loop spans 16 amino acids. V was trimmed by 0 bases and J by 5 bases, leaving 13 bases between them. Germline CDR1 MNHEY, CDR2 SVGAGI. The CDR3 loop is CASSYSTGSLTGELFF. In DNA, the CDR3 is TGTGCCAGCAGTTACTCGACTGGCAGCCTAACCGGGGAGCTGTTTTTT.

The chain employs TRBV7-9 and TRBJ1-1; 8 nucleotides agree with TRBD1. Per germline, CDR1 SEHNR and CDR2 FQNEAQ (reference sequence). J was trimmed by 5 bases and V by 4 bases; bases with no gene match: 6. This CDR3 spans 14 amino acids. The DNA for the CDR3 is TGTGCCAGCAGCTGGACAGGGTTGGGTACTGAAGCTTTCTTT. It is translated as CASSWTGLGTEAFF.

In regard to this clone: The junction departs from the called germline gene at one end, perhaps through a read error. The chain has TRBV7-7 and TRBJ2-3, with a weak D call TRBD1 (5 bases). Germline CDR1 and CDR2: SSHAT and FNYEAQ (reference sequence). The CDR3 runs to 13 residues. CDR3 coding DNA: TGTGCTAGCAGCCCCACAGGACCAGATACGCAGTATTTT. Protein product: CASSPTGPDTQYF.

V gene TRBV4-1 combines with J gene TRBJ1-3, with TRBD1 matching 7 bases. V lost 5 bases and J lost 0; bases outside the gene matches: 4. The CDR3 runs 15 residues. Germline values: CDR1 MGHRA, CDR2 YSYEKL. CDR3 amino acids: CASSARGTSGNTIYF. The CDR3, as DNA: TGCGCCAGCAGCGCCAGGGGGACCTCTGGAAACACCATATATTTT.

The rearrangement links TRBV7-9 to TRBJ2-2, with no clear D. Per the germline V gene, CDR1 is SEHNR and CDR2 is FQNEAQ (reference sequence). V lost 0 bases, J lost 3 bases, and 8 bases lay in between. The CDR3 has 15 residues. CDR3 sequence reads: CASSLAVYYTGELFF. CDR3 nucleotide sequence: TGTGCCAGCAGCTTAGCCGTCTACTACACCGGGGAGCTGTTTTTT.

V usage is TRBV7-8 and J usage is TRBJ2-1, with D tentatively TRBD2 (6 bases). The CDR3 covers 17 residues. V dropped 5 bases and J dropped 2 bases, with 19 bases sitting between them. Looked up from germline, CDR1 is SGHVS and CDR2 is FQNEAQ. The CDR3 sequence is CASSQTWGGGTYNEQFF. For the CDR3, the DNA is TGTGCCAGCAGCCAAACGTGGGGCGGAGGGACCTACAATGAGCAGTTCTTC.

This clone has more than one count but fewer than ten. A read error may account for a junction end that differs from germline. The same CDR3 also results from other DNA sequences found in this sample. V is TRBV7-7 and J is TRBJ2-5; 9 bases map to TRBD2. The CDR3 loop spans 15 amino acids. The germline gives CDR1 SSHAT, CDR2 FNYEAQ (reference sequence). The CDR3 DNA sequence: TGTGCTAGCAGCCTAAGCGGGAGGCCGGGGGAGACCCAGTACTTC. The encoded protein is CASSLSGRPGETQYF. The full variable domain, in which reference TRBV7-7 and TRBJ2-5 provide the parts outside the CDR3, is GAGVSQSPRYKVTKRGQDVTLRCDPISSHATLYWYQQALGQGPEFLTYFNYEAQPDKSGLPSDRFSAERPEGSISTLTIQRTEQRDSAMYRCASSLSGRPGETQYFGPGTRLLVL.

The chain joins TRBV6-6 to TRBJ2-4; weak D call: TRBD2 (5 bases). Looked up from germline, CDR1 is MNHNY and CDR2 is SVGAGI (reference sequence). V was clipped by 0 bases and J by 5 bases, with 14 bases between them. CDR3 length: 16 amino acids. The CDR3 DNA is TGTGCCAGCAGTTACTCCGGGTTAGTGGGAGAAAACATTCAGTACTTC. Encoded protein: CASSYSGLVGENIQYF.

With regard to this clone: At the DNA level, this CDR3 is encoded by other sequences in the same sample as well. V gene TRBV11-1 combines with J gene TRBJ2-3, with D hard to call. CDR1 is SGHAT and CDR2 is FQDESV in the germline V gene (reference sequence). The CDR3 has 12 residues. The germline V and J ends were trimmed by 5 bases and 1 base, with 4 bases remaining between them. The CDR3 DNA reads TGTGCCAGCAGCCAGGGCACAGATACGCAGTATTTT. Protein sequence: CASSQGTDTQYF.

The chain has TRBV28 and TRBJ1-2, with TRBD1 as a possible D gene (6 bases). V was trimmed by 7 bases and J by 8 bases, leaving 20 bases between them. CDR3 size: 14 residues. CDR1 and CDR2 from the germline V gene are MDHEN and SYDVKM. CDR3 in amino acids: CASTEYSTGTGYTF. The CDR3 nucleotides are TGTGCCAGCACAGAATATTCGACCGGGACAGGCTACACCTTC.

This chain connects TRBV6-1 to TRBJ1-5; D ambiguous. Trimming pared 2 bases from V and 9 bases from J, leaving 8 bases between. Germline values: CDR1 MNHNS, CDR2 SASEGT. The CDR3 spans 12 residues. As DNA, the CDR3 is TGTGCCAGCAGTGAACTTCGGGGGCCCCAGCATTTT. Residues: CASSELRGPQHF.

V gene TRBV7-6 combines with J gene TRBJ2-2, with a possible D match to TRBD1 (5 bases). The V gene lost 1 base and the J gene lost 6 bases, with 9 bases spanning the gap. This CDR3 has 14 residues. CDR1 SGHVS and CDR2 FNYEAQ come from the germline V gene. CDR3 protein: CASSLGLGPGELFF. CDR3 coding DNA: TGTGCCAGCAGCTTAGGGCTGGGGCCCGGGGAGCTGTTTTTT.

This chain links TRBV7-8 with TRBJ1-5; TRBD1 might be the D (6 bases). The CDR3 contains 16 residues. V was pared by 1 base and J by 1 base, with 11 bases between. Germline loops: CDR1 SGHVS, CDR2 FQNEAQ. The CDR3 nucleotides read TGTGCCAGCAGCTTAGGGCAGGGGCTAAGCAATCAGCCCCAGCATTTT. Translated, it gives CASSLGQGLSNQPQHF.

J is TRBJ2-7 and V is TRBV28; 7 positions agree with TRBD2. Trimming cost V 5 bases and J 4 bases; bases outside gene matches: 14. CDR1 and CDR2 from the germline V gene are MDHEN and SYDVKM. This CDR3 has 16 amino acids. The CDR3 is CASSPRWDYQYYEQYF. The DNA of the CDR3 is TGTGCCAGCAGTCCACGATGGGACTATCAATATTACGAGCAGTACTTC.

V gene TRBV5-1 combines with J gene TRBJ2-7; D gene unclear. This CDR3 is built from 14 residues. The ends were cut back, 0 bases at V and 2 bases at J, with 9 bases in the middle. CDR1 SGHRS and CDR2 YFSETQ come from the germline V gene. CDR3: CASSLVGGTYEQYF. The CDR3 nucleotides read TGCGCCAGCAGCTTGGTTGGCGGTACCTACGAGCAGTACTTC.

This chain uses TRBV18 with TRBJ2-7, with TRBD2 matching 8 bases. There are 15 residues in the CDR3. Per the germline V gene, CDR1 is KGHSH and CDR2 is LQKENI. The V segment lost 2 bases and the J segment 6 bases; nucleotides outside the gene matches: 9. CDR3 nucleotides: TGTGCCAGCTCACCAAGTGAGGGACTAGTTTCCGAGCAGTACTTC. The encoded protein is CASSPSEGLVSEQYF.

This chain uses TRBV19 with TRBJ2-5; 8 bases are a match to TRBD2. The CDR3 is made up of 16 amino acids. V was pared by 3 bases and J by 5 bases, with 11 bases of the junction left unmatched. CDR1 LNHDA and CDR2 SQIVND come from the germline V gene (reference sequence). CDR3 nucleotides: TGTGCCAGTAGTATGGGGGTAACGGGAGGGCGGGAGACCCAGTACTTC. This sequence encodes CASSMGVTGGRETQYF.

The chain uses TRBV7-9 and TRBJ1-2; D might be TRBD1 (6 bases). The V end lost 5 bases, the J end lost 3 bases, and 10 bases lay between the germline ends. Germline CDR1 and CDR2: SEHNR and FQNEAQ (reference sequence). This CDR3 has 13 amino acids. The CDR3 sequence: CASSLPGDYGYTF. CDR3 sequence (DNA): TGTGCCAGCAGCCTTCCAGGGGACTATGGCTACACCTTC. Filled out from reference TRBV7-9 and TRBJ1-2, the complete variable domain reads DTGVSQNPRHKITKRGQNVTFRCDPISEHNRLYWYRQTLGQGPEFLTYFQNEAQLEKSRLLSDRFSAERPKGSFSTLEIQRTEQGDSAMYLCASSLPGDYGYTFGSGTRLTVV.

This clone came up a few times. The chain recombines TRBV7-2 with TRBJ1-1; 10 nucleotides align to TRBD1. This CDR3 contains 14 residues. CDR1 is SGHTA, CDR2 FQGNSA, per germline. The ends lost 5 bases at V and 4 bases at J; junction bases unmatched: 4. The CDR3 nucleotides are TGTGCCAGCAGCACCCGGGACAGGGGCACTGAAGCTTTCTTT. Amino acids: CASSTRDRGTEAFF.

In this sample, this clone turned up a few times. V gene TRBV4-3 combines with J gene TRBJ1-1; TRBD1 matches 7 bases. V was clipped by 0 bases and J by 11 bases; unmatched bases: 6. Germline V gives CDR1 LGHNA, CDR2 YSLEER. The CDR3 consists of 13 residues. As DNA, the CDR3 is TGCGCCAGCAGCCAAGATCGTGACAGGGTGGCTTTCTTT. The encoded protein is CASSQDRDRVAFF.

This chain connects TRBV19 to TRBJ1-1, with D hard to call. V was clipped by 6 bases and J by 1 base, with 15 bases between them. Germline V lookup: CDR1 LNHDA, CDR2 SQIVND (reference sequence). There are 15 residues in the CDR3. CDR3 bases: TGTGCCAGTAGCTTGACTCTAAAACCGAACACTGAAGCTTTCTTT. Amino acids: CASSLTLKPNTEAFF.

CDR3 DNA: TGTGCCTCAACCACTGACCGGGAGAACTCTGAGCAGTTCTTC. Amino acid sequence: CASTTDRENSEQFF. The rearrangement uses TRBV9 and TRBJ2-1; tentatively, D is TRBD2 (6 bases). V was pared by 10 bases and J by 9 bases, with 23 bases between. CDR3 length: 14 residues. Per the germline V gene, CDR1 is SGDLS and CDR2 is YYNGEE.

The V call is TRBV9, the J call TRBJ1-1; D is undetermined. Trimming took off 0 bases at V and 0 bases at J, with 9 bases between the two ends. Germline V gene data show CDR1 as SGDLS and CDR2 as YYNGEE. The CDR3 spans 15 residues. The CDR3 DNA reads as TGTGCCAGCAGCGTAGAGACATATATGAACACTGAAGCTTTCTTT. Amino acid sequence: CASSVETYMNTEAFF.

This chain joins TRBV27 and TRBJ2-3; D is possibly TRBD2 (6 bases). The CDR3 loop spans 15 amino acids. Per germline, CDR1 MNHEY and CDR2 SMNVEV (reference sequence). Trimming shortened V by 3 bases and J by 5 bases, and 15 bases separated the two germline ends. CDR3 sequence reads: CASSFPGLHEDTQYF. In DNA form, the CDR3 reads TGTGCCAGCAGTTTCCCCGGACTACACGAAGATACGCAGTATTTT.

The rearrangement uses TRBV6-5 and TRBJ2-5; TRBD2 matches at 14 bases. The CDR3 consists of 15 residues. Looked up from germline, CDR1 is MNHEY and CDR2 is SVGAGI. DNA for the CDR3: TGTGTCTGTGGCGGGACTAGCGGGGGACAAGAGACCCAGTACTTC. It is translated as CVCGGTSGGQETQYF.

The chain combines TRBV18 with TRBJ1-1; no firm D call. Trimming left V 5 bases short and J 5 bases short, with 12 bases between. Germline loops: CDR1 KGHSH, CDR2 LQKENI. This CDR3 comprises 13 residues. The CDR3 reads CASSELTVTEAFF. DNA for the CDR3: TGTGCCAGCTCAGAACTCACGGTAACTGAAGCTTTCTTT.